The next 18 T cell receptor beta chains were all read from a single sample in a study of OX40 agonist ivuxolimab in advanced cancers. Sequencing used immunoSEQ multiplex PCR; TCRdb keeps in-frame clones, though not all of them. The top ten clones hold 1.5% to 2% of a sample with 83,000 or so clones, just over 85% of them seen once. Sequencing used CD4+ or CD8+ T cells sorted from blood, obtained in a trial of the OX40 agonist ivuxolimab. All receptors derive from an adult with an advanced solid tumor such as melanoma, head and neck, liver or kidney cancer.

The V and J genes are TRBV13 and TRBJ1-2; TRBD1 matches at 8 bases. Germline V gene lookup returns CDR1 PRHDT and CDR2 FYEKMQ (reference sequence). There are 13 residues in the CDR3. V lost 4 bases and J lost 6; bases outside the gene matches: 4. The CDR3 coding sequence is TGTGCCAGCAGCTCACGGACAGGGCATGGCTACACCTTC. Protein sequence: CASSSRTGHGYTF. Complete variable domain (other parts from reference TRBV13 and TRBJ1-2): AAGVIQSPRHLIKEKRETATLKCYPIPRHDTVYWYQQGPGQDPQFLISFYEKMQSDKGSIPDRFSAQQFSDYHSELNMSSLELGDSALYFCASSSRTGHGYTFGSGTRLTVV.

The J gene is TRBJ1-6, the V gene TRBV6-6; D remains unclear. The germline gives CDR1 MNHNY, CDR2 SVGAGI (reference sequence). CDR3 size: 14 residues. The V gene lost 0 bases and the J gene lost 9 bases, with 9 bases spanning the gap. Here the CDR3 DNA reads TGTGCCAGCAGTTACTCCGCCAGCCCTTCACCCCTCCACTTT. Protein sequence: CASSYSASPSPLHF.

The CDR3 sequence is CASRETSGAYNEQFF. The DNA of the CDR3 is TGTGCCAGCAGGGAGACTAGCGGGGCTTACAATGAGCAGTTCTTC. The chain recombines TRBV28 with TRBJ2-1; 11 nucleotides line up with TRBD2. The CDR3 has 15 residues. Germline V gives CDR1 MDHEN, CDR2 SYDVKM. V gave up 6 bases and J gave up 4 bases; unmatched junction bases: 5.

This chain connects TRBV15 to TRBJ2-7, with D perhaps TRBD1 or TRBD2 (5 bases each). The V end lost 2 bases, the J end lost 3 bases, and 14 bases lay between the germline ends. This CDR3 contains 15 residues. The germline CDR1 and CDR2 sequences are LNHNV and YYDKDF (reference sequence). The chain's CDR3 is CATSRQFRDGYEQYF. The CDR3 DNA reads as TGTGCCACCAGCAGACAATTCCGGGACGGCTACGAGCAGTACTTC.

This chain uses TRBV6-5 with TRBJ2-7; no reliable D call. Germline CDR1 MNHEY, CDR2 SVGAGI. Trimming stripped 2 bases from V and 3 bases from J, with 5 bases between. The CDR3 contains 12 residues. The CDR3 sequence: CASSYARYEQYF. CDR3 coding DNA: TGTGCCAGCAGTTACGCCCGCTACGAGCAGTACTTC.

The genes are TRBV7-8 and TRBJ1-3; D is unclear. The germline gives CDR1 SGHVS, CDR2 FQNEAQ. Trimming left V 3 bases short and J 0 bases short, with 15 bases between. CDR3 length equals 17 residues. The CDR3 DNA sequence: TGTGCCAGCAGCTTCGCCGAGTCAGCCCGCTCTGGAAACACCATATATTTT. This codes for CASSFAESARSGNTIYF.

This clone was observed once. This rearrangement joins TRBV30 to TRBJ2-7; the match to TRBD2 covers 9 bases. CDR1 is GTSNPN and CDR2 is SVGIG in the germline V gene (reference sequence). The CDR3 length is 14 residues. Trimming took 2 bases from V and 7 from J; bases not matched to a gene: 9. CDR3 region: CAWSYSGSSREQYF. The CDR3 region has the DNA TGTGCCTGGAGTTATAGCGGGAGCAGTAGGGAGCAGTACTTC.

This clone showed up just once. V usage is TRBV4-2 and J usage is TRBJ1-5, with D maybe TRBD1 (5 bases). Between the trimmed V and J ends, which lost 4 bases and 4 bases, there was a span of 8 bases. The CDR3 is 13 residues long. CDR1 is LGHNA and CDR2 is YNFKEQ in the germline V gene. For the CDR3, the DNA is TGTGCCAGCAGCCGGGAGGGGAATCAGCCCCAGCATTTT. Translation: CASSREGNQPQHF.

This sequence joins TRBV11-3 and TRBJ2-2; 9 bases are shared with TRBD1. The length of the CDR3 is 16 residues. Trimming removed 5 bases from V and 9 bases from J; junction bases left unmatched: 13. In germline, CDR1 is SGHNT, CDR2 YENEEA. CDR3 region: CASSPQTGGLSRELFF. As DNA, the CDR3 is TGTGCCAGCAGCCCCCAGACAGGGGGGCTTTCTCGGGAGCTGTTTTTT.

The rearrangement uses TRBV25-1 and TRBJ2-6; D is perhaps TRBD2 (5 bases). The V gene lost 6 bases and the J gene lost 0 bases, with 18 bases spanning the gap. This CDR3 spans 18 amino acids. Germline V CDR1 and CDR2: MGHDK, SYGVNS. The CDR3 loop is CASRVWRALFSGANVLTF. Here the CDR3 DNA reads TGTGCCAGCAGGGTATGGCGGGCTCTATTCTCTGGGGCCAACGTCCTGACTTTC. Combining the CDR3 with reference TRBV25-1 and TRBJ2-6 gives the whole variable domain EADIYQTPRYLVIGTGKKITLECSQTMGHDKMYWYQQDPGMELHLIHYSYGVNSTEKGDLSSESTVSRIRTEHFPLTLESARPSHTSQYLCASRVWRALFSGANVLTFGAGSRLTVL.

The chain links TRBV29-1 to TRBJ1-1; D not resolved. Trimming removed 1 base from V and 0 bases from J, with 9 bases in between. From germline, CDR1 is SQVTM and CDR2 ANQGSEA. CDR3 length: 14 amino acids. Written as DNA, the CDR3 is TGCAGCGTTGAAGGTTACCCCATGAACACTGAAGCTTTCTTT. This sequence encodes CSVEGYPMNTEAFF. Variable domain in full (rest from reference TRBV29-1 and TRBJ1-1): SAVISQKPSRDICQRGTSLTIQCQVDSQVTMMFWYRQQPGQSLTLIATANQGSEATYESGFVIDKFPISRPNLTFSTLTVSNMSPEDSSIYLCSVEGYPMNTEAFFGQGTRLTVV.

Here the CDR3 DNA reads TGTGCCAGCCTCCAGGGACATAGGAACACTGAAGCTTTCTTT. This gives the protein CASLQGHRNTEAFF. The genes are TRBV7-2 and TRBJ1-1, with D perhaps matching TRBD1 (6 bases). The V end was cut by 8 bases, the J end by 1 base, with 14 bases between. CDR3 length: 14 residues. The V gene's germline CDR1 is SGHTA and CDR2 FQGNSA.

V and J are TRBV28 and TRBJ2-4, with 7 bases aligning to TRBD2. The CDR3 consists of 15 residues. J gave up 5 bases and V 7 bases, and 11 bases lay outside the gene matches. Germline V gene sequence: CDR1 MDHEN, CDR2 SYDVKM. The CDR3, as DNA: TGTGCCAGCACCACCAGGGAGGGGATGCAAAACATTCAGTACTTC. Residues: CASTTREGMQNIQYF. Complete variable domain (other parts from reference TRBV28 and TRBJ2-4): DVKVTQSSRYLVKRTGEKVFLECVQDMDHENMFWYRQDPGLGLRLIYFSYDVKMKEKGDIPEGYSVSREKKERFSLILESASTNQTSMYLCASTTREGMQNIQYFGAGTRLSVL.

CDR3 nucleotide sequence: TGTGCCAGCAGTCCACAGGGGACAGTGTGGGCCAACGTCCTGACTTTC. Its protein product is CASSPQGTVWANVLTF. The chain is built from TRBV28 and TRBJ2-6, with TRBD1 identical over 7 bases. Germline V gene data show CDR1 as MDHEN and CDR2 as SYDVKM. The CDR3 extends over 16 amino acids. V dropped 5 bases and J dropped 5; count of bases not matched to a gene: 9.

The chain couples TRBV18 to TRBJ2-1, with TRBD2 identical over 7 bases. CDR3 length equals 17 residues. The junction had 5 bases not matched to a gene; V was cut back by 0 bases and J by 0 bases. The V gene's germline CDR1 is KGHSH and CDR2 LQKENI. The CDR3 is CASSPPGGMSSYNEQFF. The DNA for the CDR3 is TGTGCCAGCTCACCACCCGGGGGGATGAGCTCCTACAATGAGCAGTTCTTC.

This chain connects TRBV6-1 to TRBJ2-2; D gene ambiguous. V was shortened by 5 bases and J by 1 base, with 8 bases between the two germline ends. Germline values: CDR1 MNHNS, CDR2 SASEGT. The CDR3 has 14 amino acids. The CDR3 sequence is CASSTKRNTGELFF. DNA of the CDR3: TGTGCCAGCAGTACGAAGCGGAACACCGGGGAGCTGTTTTTT.

This CDR3 reads CASSIWGQVQETQYF. The CDR3 region has the DNA TGTGCCAGCAGCATCTGGGGACAGGTCCAAGAGACCCAGTACTTC. The V and J genes are TRBV11-2 and TRBJ2-5; 8 positions agree with TRBD1. J lost 1 base, V lost 5 bases, and 6 bases had no gene match. Germline V gene data show CDR1 as SGHAT and CDR2 as FQNNGV. This CDR3 comprises 15 residues.

The chain has TRBV11-2 and TRBJ1-1; D not resolved. There are 13 residues in the CDR3. From germline, CDR1 is SGHAT and CDR2 FQNNGV. Between the trimmed V and J ends, which lost 2 bases and 7 bases, there was a span of 11 bases. The CDR3 region is CASSLRGSSEAFF. The CDR3, as DNA: TGTGCCAGCAGCTTAAGAGGGAGCAGTGAAGCTTTCTTT.